This T cell receptor (beta chain) was captured by sequencing in a study of blood T cell repertoires in COVID-19. Study context: The samples span acute and convalescent COVID-19 from the United States, Italy and Spain. PBMCs, B-cell-depleted T cells, or T cells provided the cDNA or gDNA that made up the material.

The authors' processing: Reference gene primer amplification in the assay estimated nucleated cell counts. TCRdb's copy holds only in-frame clones and misses some; the assay was immunoSEQ multiplex PCR. Clonal size and the V and J genes are those of that table, whereas D and trimming came from the DNA. Among about 170,000 clones listed, about four fifths were seen once. V dropped 4 bases and J dropped 1 base, with 7 bases sitting between them. The CDR3 totals 12 residues. The germline CDR1 and CDR2 sequences are SQVTM and ANQGSEA. The sample consisted of peripheral blood. This clonotype originated in a man in his 70s with active or convalescent COVID-19. The chain has TRBV29-1 and TRBJ1-1, with a weak D call TRBD1 (5 bases). The CDR3 bases are TGCAGCGTTGGAACAGGGAACACTGAAGCTTTCTTT. The encoded protein is CSVGTGNTEAFF.